This record concerns one T cell receptor beta chain sequence. The antigen is undetermined. The entry originates in a study of blood T cells in healthy people across ages. The V and J ends lost 1 base and 7 bases, in that order; junction bases with no gene match: 3. The CDR3 loop spans 13 amino acids. Per germline, CDR1 GTSNPN and CDR2 SVGIG (reference sequence). It was with a sample-barcoded 5' primer and a J-beta primer mix that a second PCR of about 6 to 12 cycles was run. A template-switch adaptor that had 12 random nucleotides put a tag on each cDNA molecule. TCRdb independently ran MiXCR on the 5' RACE reads; one entry per CDR3 protein. The table records over a million distinct CDR3 sequences, roughly two fifths of them present only once. The individuals who served as donors were healthy Caucasians living in Russia, aged about 6 to 100. A minimum of 6.5 million PBMCs was isolated per sample. Findings and limits, study-wide: With age, beta diversity per million T cells declined roughly linearly, significantly by 30 to 50.

Sequenced material: blood. The V and J genes are TRBV30 and TRBJ1-4; 7 bases match TRBD1. This receptor was identified in a woman aged 18-29 years in good health. CDR3 protein: CAWSEGTAEKLFF. For the CDR3, the DNA is TGTGCCTGGAGTGAGGGGACAGCTGAAAAACTGTTTTTT.